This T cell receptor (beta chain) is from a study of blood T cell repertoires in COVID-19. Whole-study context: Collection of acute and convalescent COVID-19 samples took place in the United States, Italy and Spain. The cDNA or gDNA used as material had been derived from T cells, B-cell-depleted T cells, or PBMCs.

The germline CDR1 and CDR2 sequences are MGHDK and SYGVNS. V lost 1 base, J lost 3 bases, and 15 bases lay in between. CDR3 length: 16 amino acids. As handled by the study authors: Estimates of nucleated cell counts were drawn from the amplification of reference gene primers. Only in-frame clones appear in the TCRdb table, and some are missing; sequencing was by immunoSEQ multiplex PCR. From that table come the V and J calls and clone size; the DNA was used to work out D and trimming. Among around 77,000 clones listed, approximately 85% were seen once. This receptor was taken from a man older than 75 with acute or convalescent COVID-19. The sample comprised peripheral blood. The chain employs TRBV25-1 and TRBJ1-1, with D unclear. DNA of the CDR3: TGTGCCAGCAGTGAATCTGGCAGATCACCTGACACTGAAGCTTTCTTT. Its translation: CASSESGRSPDTEAFF. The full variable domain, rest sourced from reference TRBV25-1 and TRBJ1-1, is EADIYQTPRYLVIGTGKKITLECSQTMGHDKMYWYQQDPGMELHLIHYSYGVNSTEKGDLSSESTVSRIRTEHFPLTLESARPSHTSQYLCASSESGRSPDTEAFFGQGTRLTVV.